The 17 T cell receptor beta chains below all came from one sample that was sequenced in a study of cytomegalovirus exposure and HLA in healthy donors. 60 Vbeta and 13 Jbeta primers were used in PCR. Assay: immunoSEQ multiplex PCR; the TCRdb copy retains only in-frame clones and omits some. The sample has roughly 99,000 clones; 74% are singletons. Source material: PBMCs. These receptors originate from a woman aged 40 to 50 in good health and CMV-seropositive.

This chain connects TRBV6-5 to TRBJ2-5; D call uncertain. Looked up from germline, CDR1 is MNHEY and CDR2 is SVGAGI. V was shortened by 0 bases and J by 2 bases, with 10 bases between the two germline ends. The CDR3 runs to 15 residues. The CDR3 loop reads CASSYSINLQETQYF. DNA for the CDR3: TGTGCCAGCAGTTACTCGATAAACTTACAAGAGACCCAGTACTTC.

The sample holds a few counts of this clone. The V and J genes are TRBV15 and TRBJ2-5; the match to TRBD1 covers 8 bases. The J segment lost 13 bases and the V segment lost 5 bases, leaving 12 bases of the junction unmatched. Germline-derived CDR1 and CDR2 are LNHNV and YYDKDF (reference sequence). CDR3 length: 13 residues. The CDR3 loop reads CATSSDFRQGMYF. The CDR3 DNA reads as TGTGCCACCAGCTCGGACTTTAGACAGGGGATGTACTTC.

The V gene is TRBV5-1, the J gene TRBJ2-6; D is unresolved. Germline V CDR1 and CDR2: SGHRS, YFSETQ. The CDR3 spans 14 residues. The germline V and J ends were trimmed by 0 bases and 4 bases, with 5 bases remaining between them. The DNA for the CDR3 is TGCGCCAGCAGCTTGGCAGTCGGGGCCAACGTCCTGACTTTC. Protein: CASSLAVGANVLTF.

This chain joins TRBV11-3 and TRBJ2-1, with D hard to call. This CDR3 has 13 amino acids. The V and J ends lost 1 base and 3 bases respectively, with 4 bases between them. The V gene's germline CDR1 is SGHNT and CDR2 YENEEA. The CDR3 DNA follows: TGTGCCAGCAGCTTAGGCGTCTACAATGAGCAGTTCTTC. Amino acids: CASSLGVYNEQFF.

V is TRBV6-1 and J is TRBJ1-2; 7 bases fit TRBD1. V was clipped by 5 bases and J by 3 bases; unmatched bases: 6. In germline, CDR1 is MNHNS, CDR2 SASEGT. CDR3 length equals 14 residues. CDR3 bases: TGTGCCAGCAGTAGACAGGGTTGGGACTATGGCTACACCTTC. Translation: CASSRQGWDYGYTF.

This clone was seen at least ten times. The rearrangement uses TRBV6-8 and TRBJ1-1, with TRBD1 matching 7 bases. J gave up 5 bases and V 0 bases, and 21 bases lay outside the gene matches. The germline V gene has CDR1 MNHGY and CDR2 SAAAGT. This CDR3 comprises 20 residues. The CDR3: CASSYSIDGTVRPPGTEAFF. CDR3 nucleotide sequence: TGTGCCAGCAGTTACTCGATTGATGGGACAGTGCGCCCCCCGGGTACTGAAGCTTTCTTT.

The gene calls are TRBV30 and TRBJ2-3; 9 bases are shared with TRBD2. The ends lost 0 bases at V and 4 bases at J; junction bases unmatched: 5. Germline CDR1 GTSNPN, CDR2 SVGIG (reference sequence). The CDR3 is 15 amino acids. The CDR3: CAWSVLRGGPDTQYF. The CDR3 nucleotides read TGTGCCTGGAGTGTACTGCGGGGGGGTCCAGATACGCAGTATTTT.

The chain combines TRBV10-1 with TRBJ1-2; no definite D call. The CDR3 spans 10 residues. The germline V gene encodes CDR1 WNHNN and CDR2 SYGVQD (reference sequence). V lost 11 bases and J 8 bases, leaving 12 bases between the germline ends. CDR3: CARAVWGYTF. DNA for the CDR3: TGCGCCCGCGCCGTGTGGGGCTACACCTTC.

In DNA, the CDR3 is TGTGCCATCAGTGGGCAGGAGGTTAGCACGCAGTATTTT. Protein: CAISGQEVSTQYF. The V call is TRBV10-3, the J call TRBJ2-3, with D perhaps TRBD2 (5 bases). CDR3 length equals 13 residues. Trimming removed 4 bases at V and 9 bases at J, with 14 bases between. The germline V gene encodes CDR1 ENHRY and CDR2 SYGVKD.

This chain joins TRBV11-2 and TRBJ2-3, with D possibly TRBD1 on 6 matching bases. The ends were cut back, 2 bases at V and 1 base at J, with 7 bases in the middle. The CDR3 is 14 residues long. Germline CDR1 SGHAT, CDR2 FQNNGV. The CDR3 DNA reads as TGTGCCAGCAGCTTAAACAGGGGCACAGATACGCAGTATTTT. Translated, it gives CASSLNRGTDTQYF.

The V gene is TRBV2, the J gene TRBJ1-2; 7 bases are shared with TRBD1. V was pared by 11 bases and J by 4 bases, with 7 bases of the junction left unmatched. The CDR3 extends over 12 amino acids. CDR1 and CDR2 from the germline V gene are SNHLY and FYNNEI. DNA of the CDR3: TGTGCCCTCGATAGGGGGCTCTATGGCTACACCTTC. This gives the protein CALDRGLYGYTF.

This chain joins TRBV11-1 and TRBJ1-1; D unclear. The germline V gene encodes CDR1 SGHAT and CDR2 FQDESV (reference sequence). CDR3 size: 14 residues. The V end was cut by 5 bases, the J end by 0 bases, with 10 bases between. CDR3 coding DNA: TGTGCCAGCAGCGCCGGACTCATGAACACTGAAGCTTTCTTT. It codes for CASSAGLMNTEAFF. Full variable domain (remainder filled in from reference TRBV11-1 and TRBJ1-1): EAEVAQSPRYKITEKSQAVAFWCDPISGHATLYWYRQILGQGPELLVQFQDESVVDDSQLPKDRFSAERLKGVDSTLKIQPAELGDSAMYLCASSAGLMNTEAFFGQGTRLTVV.

The V gene is TRBV7-2, the J gene TRBJ2-3; tentative D call: TRBD2 (5 bases). Trimming left V 0 bases short and J 8 bases short, with 18 bases between. Germline values: CDR1 SGHTA, CDR2 FQGNSA. The CDR3 consists of 16 residues. The CDR3 nucleotides read TGTGCCAGCAGCTTAGCTTCCGGGCGGGCCGGGGTTACGCAGTATTTT. Its protein is CASSLASGRAGVTQYF.

This clone was seen a single time. The chain employs TRBV5-1 and TRBJ1-6; tentative D call: TRBD1 (5 bases). With 0 bases removed from V and 9 bases from J, the gap between germline ends came to 13 bases. The germline V gene encodes CDR1 SGHRS and CDR2 YFSETQ. The CDR3 is 15 residues long. The CDR3 DNA reads as TGCGCCAGCAGCTTGGAGCCGGGGGAGGGTTCACCCCTCCACTTT. Its translation is CASSLEPGEGSPLHF.

The V call is TRBV4-2, the J call TRBJ1-1; D is ambiguous. V was clipped by 0 bases and J by 6 bases, with 8 bases between them. The CDR3 loop spans 13 amino acids. Germline CDR1 is LGHNA and CDR2 is YNFKEQ. The CDR3 DNA reads TGTGCCAGCAGCCAAGAGGAGGGAGCTGAAGCTTTCTTT. This codes for CASSQEEGAEAFF.

V usage is TRBV7-2 and J usage is TRBJ2-3; TRBD1 aligns across 7 bases. The CDR3 is 14 amino acids. Germline V CDR1 and CDR2: SGHTA, FQGNSA. V trimming: 3 bases; J trimming: 6 bases; junction bases outside the gene matches: 6. The CDR3 DNA is TGTGCCAGCAGCTTGACAGGGATGCCGGATACGCAGTATTTT. Amino acids: CASSLTGMPDTQYF.

The rearrangement joins TRBV7-2 to TRBJ1-2; 8 bases fit TRBD1. V shed 5 bases, J shed 5 bases, and the junction held 10 bases outside the gene matches. Germline V gene data show CDR1 as SGHTA and CDR2 as FQGNSA. The CDR3 runs to 15 residues. CDR3 nucleotide sequence: TGTGCCAGCAGCCTCTCGCAGGGGGCGGGGTATGGCTACACCTTC. It is translated as CASSLSQGAGYGYTF.